The 10 T cell receptor beta chains below were found in one sample sequenced in a study of CD8+ T cells in alopecia areata. Sequencing used cDNA as its template, made by extracting RNA and reverse transcribing it. Using immunoSEQ multiplex PCR, the repertoire was profiled, and TCRdb retains in-frame clones only, with some absent. The sample has 150,000 to 200,000 clones; roughly 70% are singletons. Treatment given: oral pan-JAK inhibitor, 5-10 mg twice daily. Sequenced material: CD4+ T cells sorted from blood, taken at roughly week 49, from a patient treated with tofacitinib. Every receptor here comes from a human donor with alopecia areata.

This clone was seen only once. V gene TRBV4-3 combines with J gene TRBJ1-1, with D uncertain. The CDR3 extends over 14 amino acids. In germline, CDR1 is LGHNA, CDR2 YSLEER. Trimming removed 3 bases at V and 1 base at J, with 9 bases between. The CDR3 bases are TGCGCCAGCAGCCAGGGGATCGAGAACACTGAAGCTTTCTTT. Amino acid sequence: CASSQGIENTEAFF.

The chain combines TRBV23-1 with TRBJ1-1; tentatively, D is TRBD1 (5 bases). TRBV23-1 is designated an ORF whose function remains uncertain. The CDR3 runs to 20 residues. The V end was cut by 5 bases, the J end by 0 bases, with 28 bases between. The CDR3 sequence: CASSSRVLTANLFMNTEAFF. The CDR3 nucleotides are TGCGCCAGCAGTTCACGAGTACTGACAGCGAATCTTTTTATGAACACTGAAGCTTTCTTT.

This clone has only one observation. V and J are TRBV15 and TRBJ2-5; the D is unclear. The germline CDR1 and CDR2 sequences are LNHNV and YYDKDF (reference sequence). The V and J ends lost 1 base and 5 bases respectively, with 8 bases between them. The CDR3 extends over 13 amino acids. The CDR3 nucleotides are TGTGCCACCAGCAGAGTTAGCACGGAGACCCAGTACTTC. It codes for CATSRVSTETQYF.

As for this clone: The sample holds other DNA sequences that translate to the same CDR3. J is TRBJ2-7 and V is TRBV2; no clear D gene. This CDR3 has 12 residues. Trimming shortened V by 0 bases and J by 4 bases, and 4 bases separated the two germline ends. The germline V gene has CDR1 SNHLY and CDR2 FYNNEI. The CDR3 nucleotides read TGTGCCAGCAGTGAAGCGGCGTACGAGCAGTACTTC. As protein: CASSEAAYEQYF.

The chain has TRBV29-1 and TRBJ1-2; tentatively, D is TRBD1 (5 bases). This CDR3 is 12 amino acids long. V lost 4 bases, J lost 5 bases, and 11 bases lay in between. Germline loops: CDR1 SQVTM, CDR2 ANQGSEA. CDR3: CSVVEQAYGYTF. The CDR3 DNA is TGCAGCGTTGTGGAACAGGCATATGGCTACACCTTC.

V is TRBV25-1 and J is TRBJ1-6; the D is unclear. CDR3 length equals 12 residues. Germline-derived CDR1 and CDR2 are MGHDK and SYGVNS. Trimming stripped 2 bases from V and 14 bases from J, with 10 bases between. DNA of the CDR3: TGTGCCAGCAGTGAAGGGTTGAGAGCCCTCCACTTT. Protein sequence: CASSEGLRALHF. Supplemented by reference TRBV25-1 and TRBJ1-6, the full variable domain reads EADIYQTPRYLVIGTGKKITLECSQTMGHDKMYWYQQDPGMELHLIHYSYGVNSTEKGDLSSESTVSRIRTEHFPLTLESARPSHTSQYLCASSEGLRALHFGNGTRLTVT.

The chain is built from TRBV30 and TRBJ2-2; D not certain. Trimming shortened V by 3 bases and J by 2 bases, and 10 bases separated the two germline ends. Germline V CDR1 and CDR2: GTSNPN, SVGIG (reference sequence). CDR3 size: 14 residues. CDR3 loop: CAWRSMGNTGELFF. In DNA, the CDR3 is TGTGCCTGGAGGTCGATGGGAAACACCGGGGAGCTGTTTTTT.

A single count supports this clone. The gene calls are TRBV27 and TRBJ2-2; the match to TRBD2 covers 8 bases. The CDR3 covers 15 residues. Germline trimming cut 2 bases from V and 1 base from J; bases unmatched to any gene: 0. Germline values: CDR1 MNHEY, CDR2 SMNVEV (reference sequence). The CDR3 bases are TGTGCCAGCAGTTTACTAGCGGGGAACACCGGGGAGCTGTTTTTT. As protein: CASSLLAGNTGELFF.

The chain combines TRBV2 with TRBJ2-5; D is perhaps TRBD1 (6 bases). Trimming stripped 7 bases from V and 6 bases from J, with 9 bases between. Germline-derived CDR1 and CDR2 are SNHLY and FYNNEI. The CDR3 loop spans 11 amino acids. CDR3 in amino acids: CASTGEQTQYF. The CDR3 DNA reads TGTGCCAGCACAGGGGAGCAGACCCAGTACTTC.

In its sample, this clone was seen a few times. The chain is built from TRBV9 and TRBJ1-1, with TRBD1 matching over 9 bases. Germline values: CDR1 SGDLS, CDR2 YYNGEE. This CDR3 region has 17 residues. The V gene end was trimmed by 0 bases and the J gene end by 6 bases; junction bases not matched to a gene: 12. The CDR3 sequence: CASSVGPGDRVGAEAFF. The CDR3 bases are TGTGCCAGCAGCGTAGGTCCTGGGGACAGGGTGGGGGCTGAAGCTTTCTTT.